The clone carrying this TCR beta chain came up a few times. Its target is not known. Germline CDR1 reads MNHEY; CDR2 reads SVGAGI. J gave up 9 bases and V 2 bases, and 7 bases lay outside the gene matches. CDR3 length equals 15 residues. Quantitative barcoded 5'-RACE was used to prepare TCR beta libraries. TCRdb redid the calling of the 5' RACE reads with MiXCR, one entry per CDR3 protein. The sample includes 200,000 to 250,000 distinct CDR3 sequences, over 9.5% of them seen just once. This entry belongs to a study of CD8 T cells in ankylosing spondylitis. General study points: In ankylosing spondylitis patients, matched synovial fluid reportedly showed significant enrichment of disease-linked clones. Disease-associated clonotypes exhibited CD8+ identity and were relatively infrequent in peripheral blood. A TCR beta motif made of several highly homologous variants seemed typical of ankylosing spondylitis blood.

The receptor was derived from a male donor with ankylosing spondylitis or in good health (not recorded which). The V call is TRBV6-5, the J call TRBJ2-1, with 10 bases fitting TRBD2. The specimen sequenced was blood, either unsorted or a sorted T cell fraction (not recorded which). In DNA, the CDR3 is TGTGCCAGCAGTTACAAACTAGCGGGGCGTGGTGAGCAGTTCTTC. Translating gives CASSYKLAGRGEQFF.